This T cell receptor (beta chain) is drawn from a study of blood T cell repertoires in COVID-19. At the level of the study: COVID-19 samples, acute and convalescent, were from the United States, Italy and Spain.

The V segment lost 3 bases and the J segment 4 bases; nucleotides outside the gene matches: 7. Germline CDR1 reads LNHDA; CDR2 reads SQIVND (reference sequence). This CDR3 is 16 amino acids long. Adults between about 18 and 95 years of age took part from some 25 US areas. The data were produced by immunoSEQ multiplex PCR, yet TCRdb's version contains in-frame clones alone and is incomplete. The table lists some 240,000 clones, roughly 81% of them singletons, with around 6.3% in the top ten. This clone has just a few counts. The sequence came from a woman in her forties or fifties who had been exposed to COVID-19. The chain employs TRBV19 and TRBJ2-1, with TRBD1 identical over 9 bases. The sequenced sample consisted of PBMCs or T cells enriched from blood (not recorded which). For the CDR3, the DNA is TGTGCCAGTAGTATCAGAAGGGGACAGGGATACAATGAGCAGTTCTTC. Its translation is CASSIRRGQGYNEQFF.